Below are 7 T cell receptor beta chains sequenced from a single sample in a study of shared clonotypes between healthy human individuals. Data came from immunoSEQ multiplex PCR; TCRdb stores just in-frame clones and leaves some out. The sample includes roughly 640,000 clones, around 97% seen only once; the top ten take 0.045% to 0.06%. Sequenced sample: naive CD4+ T cells sorted from blood. Subset reported: CD45RA+ positively selected. The receptors were gathered from a woman aged 25 to 45 in good health.

Comments on this clone: In the same sample, other DNA sequences code for this CDR3. The chain uses TRBV29-1 and TRBJ1-1; D is unclear. Germline-derived CDR1 and CDR2 are SQVTM and ANQGSEA. This CDR3 has 12 amino acids. V was shortened by 4 bases and J by 1 base, with 7 bases between the two germline ends. The CDR3 loop reads CSVGRGNTEAFF. CDR3 DNA sequence: TGCAGCGTTGGACGGGGGAACACTGAAGCTTTCTTT.

The V gene is TRBV28, the J gene TRBJ2-7; the D gene could be TRBD1 or TRBD2 (5 bases each). The germline gives CDR1 MDHEN, CDR2 SYDVKM. CDR3 size: 14 residues. V lost 8 bases, J lost 2 bases, and 16 bases lay in between. The CDR3 sequence: CASGVYGGPYEQYF. DNA of the CDR3: TGTGCCAGCGGGGTTTATGGGGGACCCTACGAGCAGTACTTC.

The chain has TRBV11-2 and TRBJ1-6, with 9 bases matching TRBD1. Germline CDR1 is SGHAT and CDR2 is FQNNGV. The CDR3 has 14 amino acids. V shed 3 bases and J 10 bases; nucleotides not matched to a gene: 4. The CDR3 nucleotides read TGTGCCAGCAGCTTGCGACAGGGGGTCTCACCCCTCCACTTT. Protein product: CASSLRQGVSPLHF.

This clone has only one observation. The chain recombines TRBV11-2 with TRBJ2-2, with D possibly being TRBD1 or TRBD2 (6 bases each). V gave up 6 bases and J gave up 4 bases, with 18 bases separating them. The germline gives CDR1 SGHAT, CDR2 FQNNGV. The CDR3 is 16 residues long. CDR3 loop: CASRIGGTHTTGELFF. CDR3 DNA: TGTGCCAGCAGAATAGGAGGGACACATACCACCGGGGAGCTGTTTTTT.

The V call is TRBV2, the J call TRBJ2-2; TRBD2 is a possible D gene (5 bases). The germline V gene has CDR1 SNHLY and CDR2 FYNNEI. The germline V and J ends were trimmed by 8 bases and 2 bases, with 12 bases remaining between them. The CDR3 loop spans 14 amino acids. CDR3 sequence: CASGSSLNTGELFF. DNA of the CDR3: TGTGCCAGCGGGAGCAGCCTCAACACCGGGGAGCTGTTTTTT.

The chain uses TRBV28 and TRBJ1-1; 8 nucleotides align to TRBD1. J was trimmed by 5 bases and V by 5 bases; bases with no gene match: 10. The CDR3 covers 15 residues. Germline V gives CDR1 MDHEN, CDR2 SYDVKM. The CDR3 loop is CASSPNGQGGTEAFF. The CDR3 coding sequence is TGTGCCAGCAGTCCAAACGGACAGGGAGGGACTGAAGCTTTCTTT. The full variable domain, in which reference TRBV28 and TRBJ1-1 provide the parts outside the CDR3, is DVKVTQSSRYLVKRTGEKVFLECVQDMDHENMFWYRQDPGLGLRLIYFSYDVKMKEKGDIPEGYSVSREKKERFSLILESASTNQTSMYLCASSPNGQGGTEAFFGQGTRLTVV.

The chain links TRBV10-1 to TRBJ2-5; a possible D gene is TRBD1 (5 bases). In germline, CDR1 is WNHNN, CDR2 SYGVQD (reference sequence). V lost 2 bases, J lost 4 bases, and 11 bases lay in between. CDR3 length: 14 amino acids. The chain's CDR3 is CASSERQGSETQYF. The CDR3 DNA reads as TGCGCCAGCAGTGAGAGGCAGGGATCAGAGACCCAGTACTTC.